This T cell receptor beta chain was documented in a study of OX40 agonist ivuxolimab in advanced cancers. Study-level information: Of mixed ages from about 23 to 79 and averaging about 60 years, the group was roughly 85% male. Of the patients, three showed partial responses, one with hepatocellular carcinoma and two with cutaneous melanoma. Study findings and constraints: Specificity for antigen went undetermined in the expanded peripheral T cells. At 0.1 to 3.0 mg/kg and by week 6, clonal expansion occurred in CD4+ and CD8+ blood T cells.

This clone was seen only a few times. Its specificity is unknown. Germline V gene lookup returns CDR1 SGHNT and CDR2 YYREEE (reference sequence). The V gene lost 3 bases and the J gene lost 0 bases, with 7 bases spanning the gap. The CDR3 consists of 15 residues. The repertoire was sequenced with immunoSEQ multiplex PCR; TCRdb's copy has only in-frame clones and lacks some. The sample yields about 50,000 clones, 60% to 85% seen once. The sample was CD4+ or CD8+ T cells sorted from blood, taken in a trial of the OX40 agonist ivuxolimab. V gene TRBV5-4 combines with J gene TRBJ2-6; D is unclear. The sequence was obtained from an adult with an advanced solid tumor such as melanoma, head and neck, liver or kidney cancer. In nucleotides, the CDR3 is TGTGCCAGCAGCTCCCGGAGCTCTGGGGCCAACGTCCTGACTTTC. Amino acid sequence: CASSSRSSGANVLTF.